This TCR beta chain was obtained from a study of blood T cell repertoires in COVID-19. Study context: Both acute and convalescent COVID-19 samples were obtained from the United States, Italy and Spain.

As originally analysed: Nucleated cell number was recorded as an estimate derived from reference gene primer amplification. Generated by immunoSEQ multiplex PCR, the TCRdb table keeps only in-frame clones and is missing some. That table supplies the V and J calls and clone size; D and trimming were determined from the DNA. The sample yields approximately 140,000 clones, around 88% seen once. This CDR3 region has 11 residues. V lost 10 bases to trimming and J lost 7 bases, with 13 bases between them. Per the germline V gene, CDR1 is SEHNR and CDR2 is FQNEAQ (reference sequence). The chain has TRBV7-9 and TRBJ1-2; D is uncertain. The sequenced sample consisted of peripheral blood. The clonotype originates from a woman in her fifties or sixties with acute or convalescent COVID-19. CDR3 bases: TGTGCCACTCAGGCTCTATCTGGCTACACCTTC. It codes for CATQALSGYTF.